The 20 T cell receptor beta chains reported below all come from one sample, sequenced in a study of blood T cell repertoires in COVID-19. Libraries were prepared by immunoSEQ multiplex PCR; TCRdb keeps only in-frame clonotypes and omits some of them. The table has about 190,000 clones, around 84% seen once. The sequenced sample consisted of PBMCs or T cells enriched from blood (not recorded which). These receptor sequences come from a woman aged 25 to 45 who had been exposed to COVID-19.

The CDR3, as DNA: TGTGCCAGCAGCGTAGGGCAGTCCTCTGGAAACACCATATATTTT. Protein product: CASSVGQSSGNTIYF. This chain links TRBV9 with TRBJ1-3; D is undetermined. The CDR3 consists of 15 residues. Germline CDR1 and CDR2: SGDLS and YYNGEE. The ends were cut back, 0 bases at V and 0 bases at J, with 7 bases in the middle.

V usage is TRBV11-2 and J usage is TRBJ2-1; maybe TRBD2 (6 bases). The CDR3 is 16 residues long. Between the trimmed V and J ends, which lost 3 bases and 7 bases, there was a span of 19 bases. Germline CDR1 is SGHAT and CDR2 is FQNNGV. The CDR3 DNA is TGTGCCAGCAGCTTGGACTCCCCTGGGCTAGCGAATGAGCAGTTCTTC. Translation gives CASSLDSPGLANEQFF.

The chain combines TRBV11-2 with TRBJ1-1; TRBD1 agrees at 8 bases. The CDR3 is made up of 14 amino acids. The germline CDR1 and CDR2 sequences are SGHAT and FQNNGV. Germline trimming cut 7 bases from V and 0 bases from J; bases unmatched to any gene: 4. The DNA for the CDR3 is TGTGCCAGCAAATGGACAGGGATGAACACTGAAGCTTTCTTT. Amino acids: CASKWTGMNTEAFF.

This clone turned up a few times. V and J are TRBV29-1 and TRBJ2-7; D not certain. Between the trimmed V and J ends, which lost 2 bases and 6 bases, there was a span of 8 bases. This CDR3 spans 11 amino acids. Germline assignment: CDR1 SQVTM and CDR2 ANQGSEA. CDR3 sequence (DNA): TGCAGCGTTGAACAGGTACGCGAGCAGTACTTC. It codes for CSVEQVREQYF.

This clone has just a few counts. This sequence joins TRBV7-9 and TRBJ1-4; D is ambiguous. The V end lost 7 bases, the J end lost 0 bases, and 9 bases lay between the germline ends. The V gene's germline CDR1 is SEHNR and CDR2 FQNEAQ (reference sequence). The CDR3 runs to 14 residues. CDR3 protein: CASKRAATNEKLFF. The CDR3 DNA is TGTGCCAGCAAGCGGGCGGCAACTAATGAAAAACTGTTTTTT.

V and J are TRBV7-2 and TRBJ1-6; D perhaps matches TRBD1 (6 bases). The CDR3 runs 15 residues. Germline CDR1 SGHTA, CDR2 FQGNSA. With 7 bases removed from V and 0 bases from J, the gap between germline ends came to 10 bases. In DNA, the CDR3 is TGTGCCAGCACCCAGGGGTTCTCCTATAATTCACCCCTCCACTTT. This sequence encodes CASTQGFSYNSPLHF.

The rearrangement uses TRBV25-1 and TRBJ1-2, with TRBD1 identical over 8 bases. The CDR3 extends over 14 amino acids. CDR1 is MGHDK and CDR2 is SYGVNS in the germline V gene. V dropped 10 bases and J dropped 4; count of bases not matched to a gene: 11. CDR3 protein: CATEQGGPFYGYTF. DNA of the CDR3: TGTGCCACCGAACAGGGGGGGCCTTTCTATGGCTACACCTTC.

The rearrangement links TRBV19 to TRBJ1-1; weak D call: TRBD1 (6 bases). Germline CDR1 and CDR2: LNHDA and SQIVND (reference sequence). The CDR3 has 21 residues. Between the trimmed V and J ends, which lost 3 bases and 5 bases, there was a span of 34 bases. The CDR3 DNA follows: TGTGCCAGTAGTATCCCGCCAGGGCAGATAAGTACAGCCGGAAGGGGGACTGAAGCTTTCTTT. Protein sequence: CASSIPPGQISTAGRGTEAFF.

This clone appeared a single time. The CDR3 sequence is CASSQDLAGGRNIQYF. CDR3 coding DNA: TGCGCCAGCAGCCAAGATTTAGCGGGGGGCCGTAACATTCAGTACTTC. The V and J genes are TRBV4-3 and TRBJ2-4, with 10 bases matching TRBD2. V dropped 0 bases and J dropped 7; count of bases not matched to a gene: 6. The germline CDR1 and CDR2 sequences are LGHNA and YSLEER. This CDR3 spans 16 amino acids.

CDR3 amino acids: CASSELVLGQGEETF. The DNA for the CDR3 is TGCGCCAGCAGCGAATTGGTCCTAGGACAGGGAGAGGAAACCTTC. The chain couples TRBV5-1 to TRBJ1-2; 8 nucleotides agree with TRBD1. J gave up 14 bases and V 4 bases, and 19 bases lay outside the gene matches. The germline V gene encodes CDR1 SGHRS and CDR2 YFSETQ. The CDR3 consists of 15 residues.

The V gene is TRBV19, the J gene TRBJ1-5; 7 bases are a match to TRBD1. This CDR3 region has 15 residues. The J segment lost 0 bases and the V segment lost 10 bases, leaving 9 bases of the junction unmatched. Germline values: CDR1 LNHDA, CDR2 SQIVND (reference sequence). CDR3 residues: CANPRGWYSNQPQHF. The CDR3 DNA is TGTGCCAATCCCAGGGGGTGGTATAGCAATCAGCCCCAGCATTTT.

This chain links TRBV18 with TRBJ1-2; D unclear. The CDR3 is made up of 12 amino acids. The germline gives CDR1 KGHSH, CDR2 LQKENI. Trimming removed 4 bases from V and 8 bases from J, with 11 bases in between. The CDR3, as DNA: TGTGCCAGCTCACGCGGGGAGGAGGGCTACACCTTC. Amino acids: CASSRGEEGYTF.

The V call is TRBV9, the J call TRBJ1-5; D not resolved. There are 14 residues in the CDR3. The germline V gene has CDR1 SGDLS and CDR2 YYNGEE. V lost 4 bases and J 7 bases, leaving 15 bases between the germline ends. This CDR3 is CASSTDPSGQPQHF. The CDR3 DNA follows: TGTGCCAGCAGCACAGACCCTTCGGGACAGCCCCAGCATTTT. The full variable domain, with the rest looked up from reference TRBV9 and TRBJ1-5, is DSGVTQTPKHLITATGQRVTLRCSPRSGDLSVYWYQQSLDQGLQFLIQYYNGEERAKGNILERFSAQQFPDLHSELNLSSLELGDSALYFCASSTDPSGQPQHFGDGTRLSIL.

This chain uses TRBV9 with TRBJ2-3; 15 nucleotides agree with TRBD2. The germline CDR1 and CDR2 sequences are SGDLS and YYNGEE. V shed 1 base and J 7 bases; nucleotides not matched to a gene: 7. This CDR3 has 17 amino acids. The CDR3 reads CASSVRRTSGGANTQYF. CDR3 bases: TGTGCCAGCAGCGTACGCCGGACTAGCGGGGGGGCAAATACGCAGTATTTT.

In the case of this clone: Other nucleotide sequences from this sample produce the same CDR3. The gene calls are TRBV2 and TRBJ2-3, with 7 nucleotides matching TRBD2. The J segment lost 3 bases and the V segment lost 4 bases, leaving 4 bases of the junction unmatched. This CDR3 spans 14 amino acids. Germline V lookup: CDR1 SNHLY, CDR2 FYNNEI. The CDR3 bases are TGTGCCAGCAGTGGCTACGGGGGGACAGATACGCAGTATTTT. It encodes CASSGYGGTDTQYF.

This clone was seen only once. The chain uses TRBV10-3 and TRBJ1-5; the D gene is possibly TRBD1 (6 bases). Germline CDR1 reads ENHRY; CDR2 reads SYGVKD. There are 14 residues in the CDR3. The V end lost 6 bases, the J end lost 4 bases, and 13 bases lay between the germline ends. CDR3 nucleotide sequence: TGTGCCATCAGGCCGGCAGGGGAGAATCAGCCCCAGCATTTT. Its translation: CAIRPAGENQPQHF.

This clone was observed once. This sequence joins TRBV20-1 and TRBJ2-7, with unresolved D. CDR1 DFQATT and CDR2 SNEGSKA come from the germline V gene (reference sequence). The CDR3 is 12 amino acids. The germline V and J ends were trimmed by 3 bases and 1 base, with 7 bases remaining between them. CDR3 sequence reads: CSASRLSYEQYF. The CDR3 DNA sequence: TGCAGTGCTAGTCGTCTGTCCTACGAGCAGTACTTC.

The chain uses TRBV7-8 and TRBJ2-2, with a weak D call TRBD2 (5 bases). Germline V lookup: CDR1 SGHVS, CDR2 FQNEAQ. The CDR3 sequence is 19 residues long. V was pared by 0 bases and J by 0 bases, with 17 bases between. CDR3 bases: TGTGCCAGCAGCTTAGCACGGACCAAGAGGGCTTCGAACACCGGGGAGCTGTTTTTT. Protein: CASSLARTKRASNTGELFF. The full variable domain, its missing parts supplied by reference TRBV7-8 and TRBJ2-2, is GAGVSQSPRYKVAKRGQDVALRCDPISGHVSLFWYQQALGQGPEFLTYFQNEAQLDKSGLPSDRFFAERPEGSVSTLKIQRTQQEDSAVYLCASSLARTKRASNTGELFFGEGSRLTVL.

The chain has TRBV27 and TRBJ1-3; D possibly corresponds to TRBD1 (5 bases). This CDR3 comprises 16 residues. The ends were cut back, 6 bases at V and 3 bases at J, with 18 bases in the middle. CDR1 and CDR2 (germline): MNHEY, SMNVEV (reference sequence). The CDR3 is CASSPSGSVRGNTIYF. The CDR3 nucleotides read TGTGCCAGCAGCCCCTCAGGGTCAGTTCGTGGAAACACCATATATTTT.

The count of this clone is one. The chain employs TRBV6-1 and TRBJ1-5; no clear D gene. CDR3 size: 17 residues. Germline V gives CDR1 MNHNS, CDR2 SASEGT. V was pared by 1 base and J by 7 bases, with 20 bases between. The CDR3: CASSEGSRGPSNQPQHF. CDR3 nucleotides: TGTGCCAGCAGTGAAGGGTCCCGAGGTCCCTCAAACCAGCCCCAGCATTTT.